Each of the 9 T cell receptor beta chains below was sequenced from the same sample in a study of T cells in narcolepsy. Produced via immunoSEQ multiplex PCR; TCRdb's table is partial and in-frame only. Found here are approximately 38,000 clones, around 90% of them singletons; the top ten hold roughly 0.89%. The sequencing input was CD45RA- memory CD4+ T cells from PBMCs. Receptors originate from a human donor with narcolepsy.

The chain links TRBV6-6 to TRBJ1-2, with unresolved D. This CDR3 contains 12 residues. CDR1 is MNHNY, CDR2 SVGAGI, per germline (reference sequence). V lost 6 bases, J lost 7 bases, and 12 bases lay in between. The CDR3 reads CASRPEAGGYTF. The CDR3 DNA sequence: TGTGCCAGCAGACCCGAGGCGGGTGGCTACACCTTC.

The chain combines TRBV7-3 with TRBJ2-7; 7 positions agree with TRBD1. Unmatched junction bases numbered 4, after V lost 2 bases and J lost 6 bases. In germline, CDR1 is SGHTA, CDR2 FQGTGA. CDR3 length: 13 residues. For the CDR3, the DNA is TGTGCCAGCAGCTTATACAGGGGTTTCGAGCAGTACTTC. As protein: CASSLYRGFEQYF.

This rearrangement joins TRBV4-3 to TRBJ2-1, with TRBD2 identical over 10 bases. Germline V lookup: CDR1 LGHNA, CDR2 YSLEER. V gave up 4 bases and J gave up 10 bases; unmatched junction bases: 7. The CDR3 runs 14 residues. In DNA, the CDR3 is TGCGCCAGCAGCCCGTCGCTAGCGGGAGTGGAGCAGTTCTTC. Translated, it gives CASSPSLAGVEQFF.

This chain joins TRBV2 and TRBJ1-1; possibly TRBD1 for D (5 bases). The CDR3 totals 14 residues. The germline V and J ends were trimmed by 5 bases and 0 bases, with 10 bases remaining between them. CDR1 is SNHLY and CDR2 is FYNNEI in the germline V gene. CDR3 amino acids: CASSTTAMNTEAFF. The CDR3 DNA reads TGTGCCAGCAGTACGACAGCTATGAACACTGAAGCTTTCTTT.

In DNA form, the CDR3 reads TGTGCCAGCAGTTTGACAGGGGTTAATGGCTATGGCTACACCTTC. This codes for CASSLTGVNGYGYTF. The chain links TRBV28 to TRBJ1-2, with TRBD1 identical over 8 bases. V lost 3 bases, J lost 4 bases, and 7 bases stayed unmatched. Germline V gives CDR1 MDHEN, CDR2 SYDVKM. The CDR3 length is 15 residues.

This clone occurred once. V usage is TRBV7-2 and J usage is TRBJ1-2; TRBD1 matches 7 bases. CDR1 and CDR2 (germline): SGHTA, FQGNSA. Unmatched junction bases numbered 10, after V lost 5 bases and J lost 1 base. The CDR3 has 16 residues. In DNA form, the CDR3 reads TGTGCCAGCAGCGGAGGGTACAGGGGTTTTAACTATGGCTACACCTTC. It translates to CASSGGYRGFNYGYTF.

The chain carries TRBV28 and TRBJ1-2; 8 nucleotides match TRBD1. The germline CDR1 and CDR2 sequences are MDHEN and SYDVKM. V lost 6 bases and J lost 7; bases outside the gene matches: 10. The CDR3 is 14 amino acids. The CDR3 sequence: CASRWTGPGGGYTF. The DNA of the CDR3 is TGTGCCAGCAGGTGGACAGGGCCCGGAGGTGGCTACACCTTC.

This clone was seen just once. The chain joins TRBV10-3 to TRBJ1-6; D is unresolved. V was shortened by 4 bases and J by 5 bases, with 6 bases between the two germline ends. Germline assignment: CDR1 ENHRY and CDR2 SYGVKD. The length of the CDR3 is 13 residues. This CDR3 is CAISVNDNSPLHF. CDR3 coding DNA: TGTGCCATCAGTGTTAATGATAATTCACCCCTCCACTTT.

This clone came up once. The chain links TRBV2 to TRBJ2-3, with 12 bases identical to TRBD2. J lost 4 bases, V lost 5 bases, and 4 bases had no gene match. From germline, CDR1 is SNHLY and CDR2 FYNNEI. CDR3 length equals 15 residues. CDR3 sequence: CASSRLAGVPDTQYF. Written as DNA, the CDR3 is TGTGCCAGCAGTAGACTAGCGGGAGTACCAGATACGCAGTATTTT.